This is a list of T cell receptor beta chains from one sample in a study of T cells in Graves' hyperthyroidism and ophthalmopathy. Each CDR3 protein gets one entry after TCRdb re-called the multiplex PCR reads with MiXCR. The sample comprises about 500,000 distinct CDR3 sequences, approximately 16% of which are singletons, and around a sixth rests with the top ten. The sample consisted of blood. These receptors were obtained from a woman younger than 35 with Graves' hyperthyroidism. Both conserved end residues are part of each CDR3. The D gene is left open where the match is weak. Rows may omit the clone size; those that give it use once, few, many or a size class.

J: TRBJ2-5
size: many
V: TRBV12-3/TRBV12-4
D: NA
DNA: TGTGCCAGCAGTTTATTATCGCGGGCCAAGCTGGAAACCCAGTACTTC
CDR3: CASSLLSRAKLETQYF

J: TRBJ2-7
size: NA
V: TRBV29-1
D: NA
DNA: TGCAGCGTTGAATCGTCAGAAAAGGATTCCTACGAGCAGTACTTC
CDR3: CSVESSEKDSYEQYF

J: TRBJ2-7
size: many
V: TRBV11-2
D: NA
DNA: TGTGCCAGCAGCCCACTTAGATTGGCCCGGTCCTCCTACGAGCAGTACTTC
CDR3: CASSPLRLARSSYEQYF

J: TRBJ2-1
size: NA
V: TRBV20-1
D: TRBD2
DNA: TGCAGTGCTAGTAGCGGGAGGGGGGAAGTCAGCAATGAGCAGTTCTTC
CDR3: CSASSGRGEVSNEQFF

J: TRBJ1-6
size: NA
V: TRBV9
D: NA
DNA: TGTGCCAGCAGCACCACTGACAGGTCTTATAATTCACCCCTCCACTTT
CDR3: CASSTTDRSYNSPLHF

J: TRBJ2-2
size: few
V: TRBV12-3/TRBV12-4
D: NA
DNA: TGTGCCAGCAGTTTAAGGGGTGCCGGGGAGCTGTTTTTT
CDR3: CASSLRGAGELFF

J: TRBJ1-2
size: few
V: TRBV29-1
D: TRBD1
DNA: TGCAGCGTTGAACAACAGGGGGTCTATGGCTACACCTTC
CDR3: CSVEQQGVYGYTF

J: TRBJ1-2
size: many
V: TRBV28
D: NA
DNA: TGTGCCAGCAGTTTGGGGGGACTAACAGGGAACGGCTATGGCTACACCTTC
CDR3: CASSLGGLTGNGYGYTF

J: TRBJ1-6
size: NA
V: TRBV30
D: NA
DNA: TGTGCCTCTCCGGGGGGGGGGCGATCACCCCTCCACTTT
CDR3: CASPGGGRSPLHF

J: TRBJ2-3
size: once
V: TRBV7-2
D: NA
DNA: TGTGCCAGCAGCCCCGCGGAGGGGCGGACGCAGTATTTT
CDR3: CASSPAEGRTQYF

J: TRBJ1-1
size: many
V: TRBV28
D: NA
DNA: TGTGCCAGCATCCTCAGCATCGGGAGGAAAGCTTTCTTT
CDR3: CASILSIGRKAFF

J: TRBJ2-7
size: NA
V: TRBV4-1
D: TRBD2
DNA: TGCGCCAGCAGCCAAGATAGTAGTGGTAAGACCGGAGCTAGCGGGATCTACGAGCAGTACTTC
CDR3: CASSQDSSGKTGASGIYEQYF

J: TRBJ2-3
size: many
V: TRBV3-1
D: NA
DNA: TGTGCCAGCAGCCAAGGCTTCTTTGATACGCAGTATTTT
CDR3: CASSQGFFDTQYF

J: TRBJ2-3
size: few
V: TRBV12-3/TRBV12-4
D: NA
DNA: TGTGCCAGCAGCCCACAAGGGGGGGCGAGAGATACGCAGTATTTT
CDR3: CASSPQGGARDTQYF

J: TRBJ2-5
size: many
V: TRBV20-1
D: TRBD2
DNA: TGCAGTGCTAGAGATCCCCTAGCGGGTCGTAGGGTCCAGTACTTC
CDR3: CSARDPLAGRRVQYF

J: TRBJ2-7
size: many
V: TRBV11-3
D: NA
DNA: TGTGCCAGCAGCCTCTGGGGTGGGAACGAGCAGTACTTC
CDR3: CASSLWGGNEQYF

J: TRBJ2-5
size: NA
V: TRBV6-2/TRBV6-3
D: NA
DNA: TGTGCCAGCAGTTACTCCCCCTCGGAGACCCAGTACTTC
CDR3: CASSYSPSETQYF

J: TRBJ2-2
size: NA
V: TRBV6-1
D: TRBD2
DNA: TGTGCCAGCAGTGAACCAGCGGGATCGACCGGGGAGCTGTTTTTT
CDR3: CASSEPAGSTGELFF

J: TRBJ1-4
size: few
V: TRBV12-3/TRBV12-4
D: NA
DNA: TGTGCCAGCAGCGGCAGGGTCTCTGAAAAACTGTTTTTT
CDR3: CASSGRVSEKLFF

J: TRBJ2-1
size: NA
V: TRBV7-3
D: NA
DNA: TGTGCCAGCAGCGCCATTCGGGGGAATGAGCAGTTCTTC
CDR3: CASSAIRGNEQFF

J: TRBJ1-1
size: many
V: TRBV7-2
D: NA
DNA: TGTGCCAGCAGCTTAGTAGCAGGGCAGGTGTTTGCTTTCTTT
CDR3: CASSLVAGQVFAFF

J: TRBJ2-1
size: many
V: TRBV7-9
D: TRBD1
DNA: TGTGCCAGCTCCAAACAGGGGTCTGGCAGGGGCGATGAGCAGTTCTTC
CDR3: CASSKQGSGRGDEQFF

J: TRBJ2-3
size: many
V: TRBV7-9
D: NA
DNA: TGTGCCAGCAGCCGGCAGGGTGACACAGATACGCAGTATTTT
CDR3: CASSRQGDTDTQYF

J: TRBJ2-1
size: NA
V: TRBV24-1
D: NA
DNA: TGTGCCACCAGTGATTGGGGCAGCTCCACACTGGACTTGAATGAGCAGTTCTTC
CDR3: CATSDWGSSTLDLNEQFF

J: TRBJ2-5
size: many
V: TRBV12-3/TRBV12-4
D: NA
DNA: TGTGCCAGCAGGGAGGTGGGTGGAGAGACCCAGTACTTC
CDR3: CASREVGGETQYF

J: TRBJ1-1
size: few
V: TRBV19
D: NA
DNA: TGTGCCAGTAGTATATATTTGGACGGGGGGCGCGAAAAGAACACTGAAGCTTTCTTT
CDR3: CASSIYLDGGREKNTEAFF

J: TRBJ2-7
size: NA
V: TRBV5-1
D: TRBD1
DNA: TGCGCCAGCAGCTTGGTGTTAGGGGGCTCCTACGAGAAGTACTTC
CDR3: CASSLVLGGSYEKYF

J: TRBJ2-7
size: NA
V: TRBV30
D: TRBD2
DNA: TGTGCCTGGAGTGTAGTCCTAGCGGGAGTGACCTACGAGCAGTACTTC
CDR3: CAWSVVLAGVTYEQYF

J: TRBJ2-5
size: many
V: TRBV11-2
D: TRBD2
DNA: TGTGCCAGCAGTCGAGGGGGTATCGGTCTAGCGGGAGGGGAGACCCAGTACTTC
CDR3: CASSRGGIGLAGGETQYF

J: TRBJ1-1
size: many
V: TRBV12-3/TRBV12-4
D: NA
DNA: TGTGCCAGCAGTCCACGTGGAAATTTGAACACTGAAGCTTTCTTT
CDR3: CASSPRGNLNTEAFF

J: TRBJ1-1
size: many
V: TRBV19
D: NA
DNA: TGTGCCAGTAGTATTGGCATGAACACTGAAGCTTTCTTT
CDR3: CASSIGMNTEAFF

J: TRBJ1-1
size: many
V: TRBV20-1
D: NA
DNA: TGCAGTGCTAGAGGGGAGCGAAGGAACACTGAAGCTTTCTTT
CDR3: CSARGERRNTEAFF

J: TRBJ2-2
size: NA
V: TRBV6-5
D: NA
DNA: TGTGCCAGCCCTAATGTGGGAAGAAGAAACACCGGGGAGCTGTTTTTT
CDR3: CASPNVGRRNTGELFF

J: TRBJ2-7
size: many
V: TRBV29-1
D: NA
DNA: TGCAGCGTTGAAGACACGGACCCGTCGAGCGAGCAGTACTTC
CDR3: CSVEDTDPSSEQYF

J: TRBJ1-6
size: NA
V: TRBV6-2/TRBV6-3
D: NA
DNA: TGTGCCAGCAGCAACCCCGTTGGCGGTTCACCCCTCCACTTT
CDR3: CASSNPVGGSPLHF

J: TRBJ2-7
size: NA
V: TRBV20-1
D: NA
DNA: TGCAGTGCTAGCGGGGGCCACAATTACGAGCAGTACTTC
CDR3: CSASGGHNYEQYF

J: TRBJ1-6
size: few
V: TRBV19
D: NA
DNA: TGTGCCAGTAGTATGGGGGGCGCGAGTAATTCACCCCTCCACTTT
CDR3: CASSMGGASNSPLHF

J: TRBJ2-3
size: many
V: TRBV7-2
D: NA
DNA: TGTGCCAGCAGCTTCAGGGGAGATACGCAGTATTTT
CDR3: CASSFRGDTQYF

J: TRBJ1-1
size: few
V: TRBV6-1
D: NA
DNA: TGTGCCAGCAGTGAAGCTCCGGACCGAGGTGAAGCTTTCTTT
CDR3: CASSEAPDRGEAFF

J: TRBJ2-3
size: many
V: TRBV20-1
D: NA
DNA: TGCAGTGCCGCGGTCGGCACAGATACGCAGTATTTT
CDR3: CSAAVGTDTQYF

J: TRBJ1-5
size: NA
V: TRBV7-9
D: TRBD1
DNA: TGTGCCAGCAGCAAGGACAGGGCGGGCAATCAGCCCCAGCATTTT
CDR3: CASSKDRAGNQPQHF

J: TRBJ2-5
size: NA
V: TRBV12-3/TRBV12-4
D: NA
DNA: TGTGCCAGCACCCCCCAGGCGGCCGGGGAGACCCAGTACTTC
CDR3: CASTPQAAGETQYF

J: TRBJ2-5
size: NA
V: TRBV5-8
D: TRBD1
DNA: TGTGCCGGCAGCTTGGGTGAGGGGGCCCGAGAGACCCAGTACTTC
CDR3: CAGSLGEGARETQYF

J: TRBJ2-5
size: NA
V: TRBV11-2
D: NA
DNA: TGTGCCAGCAGCTTAGGTGTCAGGGTTTTCCAAGAGACCCAGTACTTC
CDR3: CASSLGVRVFQETQYF

J: TRBJ2-5
size: few
V: TRBV7-8
D: NA
DNA: TGTGCCAGCAGCGCCACGGAATACCATTTTGAGACCCAGTACTTC
CDR3: CASSATEYHFETQYF

J: TRBJ2-3
size: many
V: TRBV12-3/TRBV12-4
D: TRBD2
DNA: TGTGCCAGCAGTTTAGTCTCTAGCGGGAGGGGAACAGATACGCAGTATTTT
CDR3: CASSLVSSGRGTDTQYF